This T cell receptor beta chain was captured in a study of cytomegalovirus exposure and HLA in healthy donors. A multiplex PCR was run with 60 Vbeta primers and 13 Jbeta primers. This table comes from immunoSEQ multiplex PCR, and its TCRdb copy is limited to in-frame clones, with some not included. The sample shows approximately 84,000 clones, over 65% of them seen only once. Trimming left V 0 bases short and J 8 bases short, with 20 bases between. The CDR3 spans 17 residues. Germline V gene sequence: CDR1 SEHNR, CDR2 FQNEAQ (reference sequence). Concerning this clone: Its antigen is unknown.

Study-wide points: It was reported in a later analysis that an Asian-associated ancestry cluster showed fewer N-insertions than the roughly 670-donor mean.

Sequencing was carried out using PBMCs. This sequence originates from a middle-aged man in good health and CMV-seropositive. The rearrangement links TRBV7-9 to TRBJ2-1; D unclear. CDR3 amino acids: CASSLALQALSGDEQFF. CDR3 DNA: TGTGCCAGCAGCTTAGCCCTCCAAGCGCTTAGTGGCGATGAGCAGTTCTTC.